This T cell receptor beta chain was recorded in a study of blood T cells in healthy people across ages. General observations from the study: Getting older went along with TCR beta diversity per million T cells dropping roughly linearly.

V was cut by 5 bases and J by 2 bases, with 15 bases left in between. Germline-derived CDR1 and CDR2 are SQVTM and ANQGSEA. The CDR3 runs to 14 residues. Primed by a sample-barcoded 5' primer and a J-beta primer mix, a second PCR proceeded for 7 to 11 cycles. Each cDNA was tagged by a template-switch adaptor containing 12 random nucleotides. TCRdb re-derived calls from the 5' RACE reads in MiXCR, one entry per CDR3 protein. The table shows 450,000 to 700,000 distinct CDR3 sequences, with approximately 27% occurring only once. This clonotype was recorded a few times. Its antigen is unidentified. The chain combines TRBV29-1 with TRBJ1-2; D uncertain. The sample taken for sequencing was blood. This sequence originates from a woman in her 70s in good health. CDR3 region: CSVKLLGSNYGYTF. The CDR3 DNA sequence: TGCAGCGTTAAGTTGTTGGGATCGAACTATGGCTACACCTTC. The full variable domain, completed using reference TRBV29-1 and TRBJ1-2, is SAVISQKPSRDICQRGTSLTIQCQVDSQVTMMFWYRQQPGQSLTLIATANQGSEATYESGFVIDKFPISRPNLTFSTLTVSNMSPEDSSIYLCSVKLLGSNYGYTFGSGTRLTVV.